The rows below give T cell receptor beta chains drawn from one sample of a study of beta chain features in type 1 diabetes. The repertoire was sequenced with immunoSEQ multiplex PCR; TCRdb's copy has only in-frame clones and lacks some. The profile shows some 200,000 clones, under 20% of them singletons. Sequencing was carried out using naive CD4+ T cells from blood. These receptor sequences come from a man aged 25 to 45 with type 1 diabetes. CDR3s include the opening cysteine and the closing phenylalanine or tryptophan. The D gene is left open where the match is weak. Not every row has a clone size; where given, it reads once, few, many or a size class.

CASSLLTGQFGTDTQYF,TGTGCCAGCAGCTTACTGACAGGGCAATTCGGCACAGATACGCAGTATTTT,TRBD1,TRBJ2-3,TRBV7-6,-
CASSLSGRADTQYF,TGTGCCAGCAGCTTAAGCGGGAGGGCAGATACGCAGTATTTT,TRBD2,TRBJ2-3,TRBV7-2,few
CASSLGDIQYF,TGCGCCAGCAGCTTGGGAGACATTCAGTACTTC,-,TRBJ2-4,TRBV5-1,-
CASSFFPGQGGKLFF,TGTGCCAGCAGTTTTTTTCCGGGACAGGGTGGAAAACTGTTTTTT,TRBD1,TRBJ1-4,TRBV2,-
CSVESPYGGNIQYF,TGCAGCGTTGAATCCCCCTATGGGGGAAACATTCAGTACTTC,-,TRBJ2-4,TRBV29-1,few
CAMRSDSSYEQYF,TGTGCCATGCGATCGGACAGCTCCTACGAGCAGTACTTC,-,TRBJ2-7,TRBV10-3,few
CASRDGTGTYEQYF,TGTGCCAGCAGGGACGGGACAGGGACCTACGAGCAGTACTTC,TRBD1,TRBJ2-7,TRBV28,-
CASSPLGTGSYEQYF,TGTGCCAGCAGCCCCCTCGGGACCGGCTCCTACGAGCAGTACTTC,-,TRBJ2-7,TRBV7-9,few
CASRWSSGSIYEQYF,TGTGCCAGCAGGTGGTCTAGCGGGAGTATTTACGAGCAGTACTTC,TRBD2,TRBJ2-7,TRBV2,-
CASSSGTRKPSDTQYF,TGTGCCAGCAGTTCCGGGACAAGAAAGCCCTCAGATACGCAGTATTTT,-,TRBJ2-3,TRBV28,few
CATREAGGPYEQYF,TGTGCCACCCGTGAAGCGGGAGGGCCCTACGAGCAGTACTTC,TRBD2,TRBJ2-7,TRBV25-1,few
CSVEDKGLGTEAFF,TGCAGCGTTGAAGATAAGGGATTGGGCACTGAAGCTTTCTTT,-,TRBJ1-1,TRBV29-1,few
CASSPGDLSNQPQHF,TGTGCCAGCAGCCCAGGGGACTTAAGCAATCAGCCCCAGCATTTT,-,TRBJ1-5,TRBV9,few
CAISGDKGNQPQHF,TGTGCCATCAGTGGTGACAAAGGCAATCAGCCCCAGCATTTT,-,TRBJ1-5,TRBV10-3,-
CASSPGLAGVSDEQFF,TGTGCCAGCAGTCCGGGCCTAGCGGGAGTCTCGGATGAGCAGTTCTTC,TRBD2,TRBJ2-1,TRBV7-9,-
CASSAGVAGAHNSYNEQFF,TGTGCCAGCAGCGCCGGAGTAGCGGGAGCTCACAACTCCTACAATGAGCAGTTCTTC,TRBD2,TRBJ2-1,TRBV9,-
CASSVGGTGTDTQYF,TGTGCCAGCAGCGTAGGAGGGACAGGAACAGATACGCAGTATTTT,TRBD1,TRBJ2-3,TRBV9,-
CSVVRGAEQYF,TGCAGCGTTGTACGGGGGGCCGAGCAGTACTTC,-,TRBJ2-7,TRBV29-1,few
CAISVQGNGADTQYF,TGTGCCATCAGTGTTCAAGGGAATGGTGCAGATACGCAGTATTTT,-,TRBJ2-3,TRBV10-3,few
CASSLALADRDTQYF,TGCGCCAGCAGCTTGGCTCTAGCCGATCGAGATACGCAGTATTTT,-,TRBJ2-3,TRBV5-1,few
CASSLTLDTGELFF,TGTGCCAGCAGTTTGACACTCGACACCGGGGAGCTGTTTTTT,-,TRBJ2-2,TRBV7-9,-
CASSLRTSDEQYF,TGTGCCAGCTCACTCCGGACTAGCGACGAGCAGTACTTC,TRBD2,TRBJ2-7,TRBV18,-
CAWRRVHEQYF,TGTGCCTGGAGGAGGGTCCACGAGCAGTACTTC,-,TRBJ2-7,TRBV30,few
CASNSQGGRHQETQYF,TGTGCCAGCAACTCCCAGGGAGGGAGGCACCAAGAGACCCAGTACTTC,TRBD2,TRBJ2-5,TRBV28,few
CASSLTAVSTEAFF,TGTGCCAGCAGCTTGACAGCGGTATCCACTGAAGCTTTCTTT,-,TRBJ1-1,TRBV7-9,few
CASSKGYQETQYF,TGTGCCAGCAGCAAGGGGTACCAAGAGACCCAGTACTTC,-,TRBJ2-5,TRBV9,-
CASSLSSGNNEQFF,TGTGCCAGCAGCCTAAGTAGCGGGAACAATGAGCAGTTCTTC,TRBD2,TRBJ2-1,TRBV7-2,-
CASSHGGNRQPQHF,TGTGCCAGCAGCCACGGGGGGAACCGTCAGCCCCAGCATTTT,-,TRBJ1-5,TRBV7-2,-
CASSPIRTSGEEQFF,TGTGCCAGCAGTCCCATTCGGACTAGCGGAGAGGAGCAGTTCTTC,TRBD2,TRBJ2-1,TRBV6-6,-
CAWSNQGRDTEAFF,TGTGCCTGGAGTAATCAGGGGAGGGACACTGAAGCTTTCTTT,-,TRBJ1-1,TRBV30,few
CARETGGITDTQYF,TGTGCTAGGGAGACAGGGGGCATCACAGATACGCAGTATTTT,TRBD1,TRBJ2-3,TRBV12-5,-
CASSLTGGLVAFF,TGTGCCAGCAGTCTGACAGGAGGGCTCGTAGCTTTCTTT,-,TRBJ1-1,TRBV27,-
CASSSLAGRQDSYNEQFF,TGCGCCAGCAGCTCTTTAGCGGGACGACAGGACTCCTACAATGAGCAGTTCTTC,TRBD2,TRBJ2-1,TRBV5-1,-
CASSQVSGRYNEQFF,TGTGCCAGCAGCCAGGTTAGCGGGAGGTACAATGAGCAGTTCTTC,TRBD2,TRBJ2-1,TRBV4-2,-
CASSLADRWETQYF,TGTGCCAGCAGCCTCGCGGACAGATGGGAGACCCAGTACTTC,-,TRBJ2-5,TRBV4-2,few
CASSTIGGNTEAFF,TGTGCCAGTAGTACTATCGGAGGGAACACTGAAGCTTTCTTT,-,TRBJ1-1,TRBV19,few
CSVVGNEQYF,TGCAGCGTTGTTGGGAACGAGCAGTACTTC,-,TRBJ2-7,TRBV29-1,few
CASTGYEQYF,TGTGCCAGCACCGGGTACGAGCAGTACTTC,-,TRBJ2-7,TRBV2,-
CSGAGDPNEKLFF,TGCAGCGGAGCAGGGGATCCTAATGAAAAACTGTTTTTT,-,TRBJ1-4,TRBV29-1,few
CASSGTSGKETQYF,TGCGCCAGCAGTGGGACTAGCGGTAAAGAGACCCAGTACTTC,TRBD2,TRBJ2-5,TRBV10-1,-
CASSLPQGTQNEQFF,TGTGCCAGCAGTTTACCCCAGGGGACGCAGAATGAGCAGTTCTTC,-,TRBJ2-1,TRBV28,-
CASSVTSGTYYNEQFF,TGTGCCAGCAGCGTAACTAGCGGGACCTACTACAATGAGCAGTTCTTC,TRBD2,TRBJ2-1,TRBV9,few
CSDGQGAYNEQFF,TGCAGCGATGGACAGGGGGCCTACAATGAGCAGTTCTTC,TRBD1,TRBJ2-1,TRBV29-1,few
CASSLKRRGPTTDTQYF,TGTGCCAGCAGTTTAAAGCGGAGGGGCCCGACCACAGATACGCAGTATTTT,-,TRBJ2-3,TRBV27,-
CASNSGRGQDTQYF,TGTGCCAGCAACTCCGGAAGGGGGCAAGATACGCAGTATTTT,TRBD1,TRBJ2-3,TRBV7-9,-
CSVVQFSGNTIYF,TGCAGCGTCGTACAGTTCTCTGGAAACACCATATATTTT,-,TRBJ1-3,TRBV29-1,-
CAIRESRGSSYNEQFF,TGTGCCATCAGGGAATCTAGAGGGAGCTCCTACAATGAGCAGTTCTTC,-,TRBJ2-1,TRBV10-3,few
CAISESWGPRAKNIQYF,TGTGCCATCAGTGAGTCGTGGGGGCCTCGGGCCAAAAACATTCAGTACTTC,-,TRBJ2-4,TRBV10-3,-
CASSAQDRVTYGYTF,TGTGCCAGCAGTGCTCAGGACAGGGTTACCTATGGCTACACCTTC,TRBD1,TRBJ1-2,TRBV27,-
CASSPDRGGSGELFF,TGTGCCAGCAGCCCCGATCGGGGCGGGAGCGGGGAGCTGTTTTTT,TRBD2,TRBJ2-2,TRBV7-2,-
CSVVAGALGVKVYEQYF,TGCAGCGTTGTAGCGGGAGCTCTTGGCGTCAAGGTGTACGAGCAGTACTTC,TRBD2,TRBJ2-7,TRBV29-1,-
CATGQSGANVLTF,TGTGCCACAGGACAGTCAGGGGCCAACGTCCTGACTTTC,-,TRBJ2-6,TRBV4-2,-
CASSVAASGKEQFF,TGTGCCAGCAGCGTAGCCGCTAGCGGTAAAGAGCAGTTCTTC,TRBD2,TRBJ2-1,TRBV9,few
CASSEGVTDTQYF,TGTGCCAGCAGTGAAGGGGTAACAGATACGCAGTATTTT,-,TRBJ2-3,TRBV25-1,-
CSVRGRTNEKLFF,TGCAGCGTTCGGGGGAGAACTAATGAAAAACTGTTTTTT,-,TRBJ1-4,TRBV29-1,-